This T cell receptor beta chain was captured by sequencing in a study of radiation and T cells in renal cell carcinoma. Across the whole study: Nephrectomy followed 15 Gy stereotactic body radiation by 4 weeks. Study-wide results and limits: Top tumor clonotypes rose in blood 2 weeks post-radiation, then contracted. Pretreatment tumor biopsies were lacking, so baseline clonotypes are unknown.

This CDR3 region has 13 residues. Looked up from germline, CDR1 is SGHDN and CDR2 is FVKESK. The V gene lost 3 bases and the J gene lost 7 bases, with 12 bases spanning the gap. Points on this clone: Its antigen is unknown.

As to time point: baseline pretreatment blood. The treatment here: 15 Gy SBRT to primary tumor, nephrectomy 4 weeks later. The tumor was a clear cell renal cell carcinoma. The method was immunoSEQ multiplex PCR; TCRdb's version includes in-frame clones alone and lacks a portion of them. The data contain 130,000 to 150,000 clones, 70% to 90% of them singletons. The source of this sequence is a woman aged 45-59 years with renal cell carcinoma. This specimen consisted of blood, obtained from a patient whose treatment included radiotherapy and nephrectomy. The genes are TRBV14 and TRBJ1-2, with D unclear. Here the CDR3 reads CASSQDPRRGYTF. The CDR3 DNA reads TGTGCCAGCAGCCAGGATCCCCGGCGTGGCTACACCTTC.